This record covers a single T cell receptor (beta chain). Its matching antigen is unknown. Some clones are missing from TCRdb's copy, which holds only in-frame ones; the method was immunoSEQ multiplex PCR. The top ten clones hold over 0.8% of a sample with 950,000 to 1,200,000 clones, approximately 80% of them seen once. Adult Caucasians living in Nashville, Tennessee made up all of the donors. This sample stems from a study of shared clonotypes between healthy human individuals. Whole-study context: A couple of female and a few male donors aged 18 to 49 were enrolled.

Whole-study findings and limits: Clonotypes shared by all four sorted-subset donors had higher generation probabilities than non-shared clonotypes.

The germline gives CDR1 LNHNV, CDR2 YYDKDF (reference sequence). The CDR3 loop spans 13 amino acids. V was clipped by 5 bases and J by 8 bases; unmatched bases: 8. V is TRBV15 and J is TRBJ1-2, with 7 bases matching TRBD1. Specimen: memory CD4+ T cells from PBMCs. This sample's subset: CD45RA-negative fraction. This sequence was found in a man aged 18 to 30 in good health. Some clones in this sample may be carry-over from other donors' samples. This CDR3 is CATSVEGAGGYTF. CDR3 nucleotide sequence: TGTGCCACCAGCGTGGAGGGGGCGGGAGGCTACACCTTC.